This TCR beta chain derives from a study of blood T cell repertoires in COVID-19. Across the whole study: Acute-phase and convalescent COVID-19 samples originated in the United States, Italy and Spain. Sources were T cells, B-cell-depleted T cells, or PBMCs; the material itself was cDNA or gDNA.

The CDR3 loop spans 15 amino acids. V lost 0 bases and J lost 7; bases outside the gene matches: 6. Per the germline V gene, CDR1 is SEHNR and CDR2 is FQNEAQ (reference sequence). Per the study methods: Reference gene primer amplification gave estimated nucleated cell counts. Data came from immunoSEQ multiplex PCR; TCRdb stores just in-frame clones and leaves some out. From that table come the V and J calls and clone size; the DNA was used to work out D and trimming. The data show some 59,000 clones, around 77% seen once. Specimen: peripheral blood. The chain joins TRBV7-9 to TRBJ2-7, with 10 nucleotides matching TRBD2. This TCR was recovered from a man older than 75 with active or convalescent COVID-19. Here the CDR3 DNA reads TGTGCCAGCAGCTTAGCGGCTAGCGGGAGTTATGAGCAGTACTTC. Protein sequence: CASSLAASGSYEQYF.